Presented here are 11 T cell receptor beta chains from one specimen sequenced in a study of blood T cell repertoires in COVID-19. Libraries were prepared by immunoSEQ multiplex PCR; TCRdb keeps only in-frame clonotypes and omits some of them. The table lists around 250,000 clones, 89% of them singletons. The specimen sequenced was peripheral blood. These receptors originate from a woman aged 40 to 55 who had recovered from COVID-19.

This chain links TRBV6-5 with TRBJ2-1, with a possible D match to TRBD1 (5 bases). The CDR3 spans 12 residues. In germline, CDR1 is MNHEY, CDR2 SVGAGI. With 8 bases removed from V and 2 bases from J, the gap between germline ends came to 7 bases. The CDR3 is CASGAAYNEQFF. In DNA, the CDR3 is TGTGCCAGCGGGGCAGCCTACAATGAGCAGTTCTTC.

This chain uses TRBV5-1 with TRBJ2-2; 8 bases match TRBD1. V lost 2 bases to trimming and J lost 7 bases; unmatched junction nucleotides: 7. CDR1 SGHRS and CDR2 YFSETQ come from the germline V gene. The CDR3 is 15 residues long. CDR3 sequence (DNA): TGCGCCAGCAGCTTCGGGGACAGGAGAGGCGGGGAGCTGTTTTTT. This codes for CASSFGDRRGGELFF.

This clone showed up just a few times. The gene calls are TRBV2 and TRBJ2-2, with 9 bases matching TRBD1. The trim removed 2 bases at V and 7 bases at J, leaving 5 bases unmatched. Germline CDR1 is SNHLY and CDR2 is FYNNEI. The CDR3 consists of 15 residues. CDR3 sequence: CASSELGQGDGELFF. CDR3 DNA sequence: TGTGCCAGCAGTGAATTGGGACAGGGAGACGGGGAGCTGTTTTTT.

The genes are TRBV29-1 and TRBJ2-5; 7 bases fit TRBD1. V was pared by 7 bases and J by 4 bases, with 12 bases of the junction left unmatched. Germline V gene sequence: CDR1 SQVTM, CDR2 ANQGSEA. This CDR3 region has 14 residues. The CDR3 DNA reads TGCAGCGCAAGTAACGGACAGGCACGAGAGACCCAGTACTTC. Translated, it gives CSASNGQARETQYF.

This clone was counted between two and nine times. The rearrangement links TRBV10-3 to TRBJ1-2, with a weak D call TRBD1 (6 bases). The germline V and J ends were trimmed by 7 bases and 5 bases, with 20 bases remaining between them. Germline lookup yields CDR1 ENHRY and CDR2 SYGVKD. The CDR3 sequence is 15 residues long. The CDR3 loop reads CAITSGTHKGYGYTF. CDR3 DNA: TGTGCCATCACCTCCGGGACACATAAGGGGTATGGCTACACCTTC.

The chain is built from TRBV27 and TRBJ2-6; D gene ambiguous. This CDR3 is 15 amino acids long. Germline V gene lookup returns CDR1 MNHEY and CDR2 SMNVEV (reference sequence). V lost 5 bases to trimming and J lost 2 bases, with 10 bases between them. The CDR3 coding sequence is TGTGCCAGCAGTAGGCAGCGCCCTGGGGCCAACGTCCTGACTTTC. Translating it yields CASSRQRPGANVLTF.

The chain combines TRBV18 with TRBJ2-5; 8 nucleotides match TRBD1. In germline, CDR1 is KGHSH, CDR2 LQKENI. This CDR3 spans 16 amino acids. V lost 1 base and J lost 1; bases outside the gene matches: 5. CDR3 sequence: CASSPLGQAIQETQYF. CDR3 nucleotides: TGTGCCAGCTCACCACTGGGACAGGCCATCCAAGAGACCCAGTACTTC.

A note on this clone: The sample holds other DNA sequences that translate to the same CDR3. The chain is built from TRBV5-4 and TRBJ2-5, with D unresolved. The CDR3 has 11 amino acids. The germline V and J ends were trimmed by 4 bases and 2 bases, with 3 bases remaining between them. Germline lookup yields CDR1 SGHNT and CDR2 YYREEE (reference sequence). The CDR3 is CASSLQETQYF. CDR3 bases: TGTGCCAGCAGCCTGCAAGAGACCCAGTACTTC.

As DNA, the CDR3 is TGTGCCAGCAGTCCACCAGGGGACATGACAGATACGCAGTATTTT. It specifies CASSPPGDMTDTQYF. The genes are TRBV6-5 and TRBJ2-3, with a weak D call TRBD1 (6 bases). V was pared by 5 bases and J by 3 bases, with 15 bases between. Germline CDR1 and CDR2: MNHEY and SVGAGI. CDR3 size: 15 residues.

The rearrangement links TRBV5-8 to TRBJ2-3; possibly TRBD1 for D (5 bases). The V end lost 0 bases, the J end lost 2 bases, and 7 bases lay between the germline ends. The CDR3 is made up of 14 amino acids. Germline assignment: CDR1 SGHTS and CDR2 YDEGEE. This CDR3 is CASSLGQNTDTQYF. The CDR3 nucleotides read TGTGCCAGCAGCTTGGGACAGAACACAGATACGCAGTATTTT.

The V and J genes are TRBV27 and TRBJ2-1, with 10 bases fitting TRBD2. CDR1 is MNHEY and CDR2 is SMNVEV in the germline V gene (reference sequence). The CDR3 sequence is 14 residues long. V lost 10 bases, J lost 7 bases, and 10 bases stayed unmatched. The CDR3 loop is CATGKREGRNEQFF. CDR3 in DNA: TGTGCCACCGGGAAGCGGGAGGGCAGGAATGAGCAGTTCTTC.